A single sample is the source of the 19 T cell receptor beta chains below, sequenced in a study of response to subunit inactivated influenza vaccine. TCRdb passed the RT-PCR reads through MiXCR, listing each CDR3 protein once. The table has roughly 570,000 distinct CDR3 sequences, 10% to 15% seen once; the top ten hold over 10%. The sequencing used PBMCs from blood, collected 45 days after vaccination. These receptors were obtained from a man in his forties or fifties who received an inactivated influenza vaccine.

This clonotype occurred many times. The chain uses TRBV7-9 and TRBJ2-1, with D possibly TRBD2 on 6 matching bases. Germline CDR1 and CDR2: SEHNR and FQNEAQ (reference sequence). The CDR3 covers 15 residues. Trimming pared 1 base from V and 4 bases from J, leaving 11 bases between. The CDR3 DNA follows: TGTGCCAGCAGCTTAGTGCGCGGGGCGTACAATGAGCAGTTCTTC. It yields the protein CASSLVRGAYNEQFF.

This chain links TRBV7-9 with TRBJ1-2, with D unclear. Germline CDR1 is SEHNR and CDR2 is FQNEAQ (reference sequence). CDR3 length: 15 residues. V lost 2 bases and J lost 2, with 12 bases in between. DNA of the CDR3: TGTGCCAGCAGCTTAAGGCCTATCGTGAACTATGGCTACACCTTC. Its translation: CASSLRPIVNYGYTF.

This chain uses TRBV10-3 with TRBJ2-2; the D is unclear. This CDR3 spans 13 amino acids. Germline V gene lookup returns CDR1 ENHRY and CDR2 SYGVKD. Trimming took off 3 bases at V and 1 base at J, with 3 bases between the two ends. CDR3 nucleotide sequence: TGTGCCATCAGTGATCAGAACACCGGGGAGCTGTTTTTT. The encoded protein is CAISDQNTGELFF.

This clonotype was seen only a few times. The V and J genes are TRBV4-3 and TRBJ1-1; tentatively, D is TRBD1 (5 bases). The CDR3 covers 15 residues. CDR1 LGHNA and CDR2 YSLEER come from the germline V gene. Trimming removed 1 base from V and 1 base from J, with 10 bases in between. CDR3 DNA: TGCGCCAGCAGCCAAGTGGGAAGGGGGAACACTGAAGCTTTCTTT. Amino acid sequence: CASSQVGRGNTEAFF.

The chain joins TRBV18 to TRBJ2-7, with no clear D. Germline values: CDR1 KGHSH, CDR2 LQKENI. The CDR3 covers 14 residues. The V end lost 3 bases, the J end lost 5 bases, and 14 bases lay between the germline ends. CDR3: CASSPPHSRDEQYF. The CDR3, as DNA: TGTGCCAGCTCACCCCCCCATAGTCGGGACGAGCAGTACTTC. Based on the CDR3 plus reference TRBV18 and TRBJ2-7, the full variable domain is NAGVMQNPRHLVRRRGQEARLRCSPMKGHSHVYWYRQLPEEGLKFMVYLQKENIIDESGMPKERFSAEFPKEGPSILRIQQVVRGDSAAYFCASSPPHSRDEQYFGPGTRLTVT.

The J gene is TRBJ2-3, the V gene TRBV20-1; 11 bases align to TRBD2. The J segment lost 2 bases and the V segment lost 1 base, leaving 8 bases of the junction unmatched. Germline V gene lookup returns CDR1 DFQATT and CDR2 SNEGSKA (reference sequence). The CDR3 is 17 residues long. The CDR3 nucleotides are TGCAGTGCTAGAGGGCCTAGCGGGGGGACAAACACAGATACGCAGTATTTT. It translates to CSARGPSGGTNTDTQYF.

This clonotype has only a few counts. The V call is TRBV7-2, the J call TRBJ1-4; D is unresolved. The length of the CDR3 is 14 residues. Germline V gene lookup returns CDR1 SGHTA and CDR2 FQGNSA. The V and J ends lost 5 bases and 8 bases respectively, with 15 bases between them. For the CDR3, the DNA is TGTGCCAGCAGCCAATTTGGGGTTAACGAAAAACTGTTTTTT. Its translation: CASSQFGVNEKLFF.

Here the CDR3 reads CASSFNRGLGLEQYF. In DNA form, the CDR3 reads TGTGCCAGCAGCTTCAACCGTGGACTAGGTCTCGAGCAGTACTTC. This chain links TRBV12-3 or TRBV12-4 with TRBJ2-7; 7 bases match TRBD2. V lost 6 bases, J lost 6 bases, and 14 bases stayed unmatched. This CDR3 comprises 15 residues.

The chain uses TRBV7-2 and TRBJ2-1; TRBD2 matches 9 bases. J was trimmed by 0 bases and V by 7 bases; bases with no gene match: 4. This CDR3 contains 15 residues. The V gene's germline CDR1 is SGHTA and CDR2 FQGNSA. The CDR3 region is CASTLSGSSYNEQFF. CDR3 coding DNA: TGTGCCAGCACTCTTAGCGGGAGCTCCTACAATGAGCAGTTCTTC. The full variable domain, completed using reference TRBV7-2 and TRBJ2-1, is GAGVSQSPSNKVTEKGKDVELRCDPISGHTALYWYRQSLGQGLEFLIYFQGNSAPDKSGLPSDRFSAERTGGSVSTLTIQRTQQEDSAVYLCASTLSGSSYNEQFFGPGTRLTVL.

The sample holds a few counts of this clonotype. The gene calls are TRBV7-8 and TRBJ2-7; D is undetermined. Germline V gives CDR1 SGHVS, CDR2 FQNEAQ. The germline V and J ends were trimmed by 0 bases and 6 bases, with 6 bases remaining between them. The CDR3 is made up of 12 amino acids. The CDR3 nucleotides read TGTGCCAGCAGCTTAGCGCTCTCCGAGCAGTACTTC. It encodes CASSLALSEQYF.

The chain recombines TRBV5-1 with TRBJ2-2; no clear D. The CDR3 loop spans 15 amino acids. V gave up 6 bases and J gave up 0 bases, with 12 bases separating them. The germline CDR1 and CDR2 sequences are SGHRS and YFSETQ. In DNA form, the CDR3 reads TGCGCCAGCAAAGGGATGGAATCGAACACCGGGGAGCTGTTTTTT. It translates to CASKGMESNTGELFF.

This clonotype was seen at least ten times. V gene TRBV4-2 combines with J gene TRBJ2-3; D possibly corresponds to TRBD1 (6 bases). Trimming shortened V by 2 bases and J by 0 bases, and 18 bases separated the two germline ends. This CDR3 has 18 amino acids. Germline CDR1 reads LGHNA; CDR2 reads YNFKEQ. Written as DNA, the CDR3 is TGTGCCAGCAGCCAATCACGACCGGGACACCTTAGCACAGATACGCAGTATTTT. This gives the protein CASSQSRPGHLSTDTQYF.

Concerning this clonotype: A much larger clone differs by one base, so this may be a read error. The chain employs TRBV9 and TRBJ2-5, with a possible D match to TRBD2 (6 bases). The CDR3 runs 14 residues. The germline V and J ends were trimmed by 0 bases and 7 bases, with 13 bases remaining between them. Germline V gene data show CDR1 as SGDLS and CDR2 as YYNGEE. The CDR3, as DNA: TGTGCCAGCAGCGTAGAGACTAGTCCAGCGACCCAGTACTTC. This codes for CASSVETSPATQYF.

This clonotype was seen a handful of times. V gene TRBV6-2 or TRBV6-3 combines with J gene TRBJ1-5, with D uncertain. The germline CDR1 and CDR2 sequences are MNHEY and SVGEGT. This CDR3 spans 12 amino acids. Trimming pared 4 bases from V and 6 bases from J, leaving 7 bases between. DNA of the CDR3: TGTGCCAGCAGTTTTGAGAGTCAGCCCCAGCATTTT. Translation: CASSFESQPQHF.

The chain has TRBV13 and TRBJ2-2; D remains ambiguous. V lost 8 bases, J lost 2 bases, and 9 bases lay in between. The CDR3 runs to 13 residues. Germline CDR1 PRHDT, CDR2 FYEKMQ (reference sequence). The CDR3 DNA is TGTGCCAGCCAACTTATCAACACCGGGGAGCTGTTTTTT. Protein: CASQLINTGELFF.

This clonotype has a count of ten or more. The rearrangement uses TRBV6-2 or TRBV6-3 and TRBJ1-1; a possible D gene is TRBD1 (5 bases). Germline values: CDR1 MNHEY, CDR2 SVGEGT. Trimming took 2 bases from V and 4 from J, leaving 8 bases between them. The CDR3 totals 13 residues. The CDR3 sequence: CASSYTRATEAFF. CDR3 in DNA: TGTGCCAGCAGTTACACCAGGGCCACTGAAGCTTTCTTT.

The chain uses TRBV3-1 and TRBJ2-5, with 8 bases aligning to TRBD2. J gave up 4 bases and V 7 bases, and 5 bases lay outside the gene matches. The CDR3 sequence is 13 residues long. The germline V gene encodes CDR1 LGHDT and CDR2 YNNKEL (reference sequence). The CDR3 protein is CASKLADGETQYF. The DNA for the CDR3 is TGTGCCAGCAAACTAGCGGATGGAGAGACCCAGTACTTC.

This clonotype has just a few counts. V and J are TRBV28 and TRBJ1-1, with TRBD1 identical over 8 bases. The J segment lost 1 base and the V segment lost 5 bases, leaving 6 bases of the junction unmatched. The CDR3 totals 15 residues. Germline V gene sequence: CDR1 MDHEN, CDR2 SYDVKM. CDR3 bases: TGTGCCAGCAGTGACCCTGACAGGGGGAACACTGAAGCTTTCTTT. It encodes CASSDPDRGNTEAFF.

This clonotype was counted ten times or more. The rearrangement uses TRBV20-1 and TRBJ2-7; a weak D match, TRBD1 (5 bases). CDR3 length: 13 amino acids. Germline lookup yields CDR1 DFQATT and CDR2 SNEGSKA (reference sequence). The V and J ends lost 3 bases and 0 bases respectively, with 9 bases between them. The CDR3 sequence is CSARTVSSYEQYF. The CDR3 DNA sequence: TGCAGTGCTAGGACAGTCAGCTCCTACGAGCAGTACTTC.